This T cell receptor beta chain was retrieved from a study of T-cell reconstitution after alpha-beta-depleted transplantation in children. Details on this clonotype: What it binds is not known.

Study-wide points: In some patients, recipient T cells and intrathymic progenitors surviving conditioning explained high day-60 diversity. T-cell numbers and diversity, one year after transplant, stemmed largely from T cells that were newly produced. Several hundred expanded graft clones reportedly were the source of alpha-beta T cells about two months after transplant.

TCRbeta library construction was performed incorporating unique molecular identifiers. Each CDR3 protein is one row after TCRdb ran MiXCR on the PCR reads. The data contain about 500,000 distinct CDR3 sequences, roughly 10% of them seen just once; the ten biggest clones take up 11% to 15%. The specimen comprised PBMCs, mostly from graft donor cells, sampled 180 days after TCRalphabeta/CD19-depleted stem cell transplant. The sequence was collected from a female patient between 2 and 15 years old who had a stem cell transplant for aplastic anemia, so the T cells may come from the graft donor.

In nucleotides, the CDR3 is TGCAGTGCCCACGTTAGGCCTGGGGCAAATCAGCCCCAGCATTTT. Protein product: CSAHVRPGANQPQHF. This chain uses TRBV20-1 with TRBJ1-5, with a tentative D call TRBD1 (5 bases). Trimming took off 6 bases at V and 4 bases at J, with 19 bases between the two ends. The CDR3 length is 15 residues. Germline assignment: CDR1 DFQATT and CDR2 SNEGSKA (reference sequence).